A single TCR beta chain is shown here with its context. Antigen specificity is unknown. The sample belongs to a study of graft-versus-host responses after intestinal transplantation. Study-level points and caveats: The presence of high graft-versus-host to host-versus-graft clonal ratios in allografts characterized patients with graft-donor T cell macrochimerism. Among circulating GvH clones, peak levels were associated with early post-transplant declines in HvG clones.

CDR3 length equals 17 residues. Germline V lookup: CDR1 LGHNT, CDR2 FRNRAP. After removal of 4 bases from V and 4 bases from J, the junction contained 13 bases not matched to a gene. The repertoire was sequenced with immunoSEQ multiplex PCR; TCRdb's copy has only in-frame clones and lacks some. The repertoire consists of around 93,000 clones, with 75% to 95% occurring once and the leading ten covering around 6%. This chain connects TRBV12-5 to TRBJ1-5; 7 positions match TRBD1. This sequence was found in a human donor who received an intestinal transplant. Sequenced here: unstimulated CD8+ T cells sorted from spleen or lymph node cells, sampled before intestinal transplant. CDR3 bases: TGTGCTAGTGGTTCCTCTTTACCGGGACAGATAAATCAGCCCCAGCATTTT. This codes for CASGSSLPGQINQPQHF.